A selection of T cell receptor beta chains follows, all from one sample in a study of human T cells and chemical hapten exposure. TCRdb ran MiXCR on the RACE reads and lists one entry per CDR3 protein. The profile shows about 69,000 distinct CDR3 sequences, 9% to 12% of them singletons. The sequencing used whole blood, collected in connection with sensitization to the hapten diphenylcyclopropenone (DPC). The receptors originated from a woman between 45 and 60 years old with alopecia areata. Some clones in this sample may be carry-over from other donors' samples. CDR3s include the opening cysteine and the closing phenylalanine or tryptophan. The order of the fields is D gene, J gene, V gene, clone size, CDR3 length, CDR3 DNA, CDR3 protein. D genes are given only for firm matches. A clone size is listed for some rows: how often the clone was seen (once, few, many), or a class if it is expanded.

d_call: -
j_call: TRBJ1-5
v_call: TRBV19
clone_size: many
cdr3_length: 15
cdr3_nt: TGTGCCAGTAAGTTGATGAGGAGTAGCAATCAGCCCCAGCATTTT
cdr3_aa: CASKLMRSSNQPQHF

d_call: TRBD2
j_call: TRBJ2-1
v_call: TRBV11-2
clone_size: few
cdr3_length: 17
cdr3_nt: TGTGCCAGCAGCTTAGCGGCAGGGACTAGCGCTCCCAATGAGCAGTTCTTC
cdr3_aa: CASSLAAGTSAPNEQFF

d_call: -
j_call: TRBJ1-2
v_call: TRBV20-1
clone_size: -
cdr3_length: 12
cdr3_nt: TGCAGTGCTAGAGATCGGGCCTATGGCTACACCTTC
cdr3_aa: CSARDRAYGYTF

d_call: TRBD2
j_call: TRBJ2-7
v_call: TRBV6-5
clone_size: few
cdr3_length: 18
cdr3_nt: TGTGCCAGCAGTAGACAGGGACTAGCGGGAGAGACGAGGGACGAGCAGTACTTC
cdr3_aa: CASSRQGLAGETRDEQYF

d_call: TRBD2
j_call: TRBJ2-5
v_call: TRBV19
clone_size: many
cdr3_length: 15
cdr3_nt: TGTGCCAGTAGTAACCTAGCGGGAACCCAAGAGACCCAGTACTTC
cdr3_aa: CASSNLAGTQETQYF

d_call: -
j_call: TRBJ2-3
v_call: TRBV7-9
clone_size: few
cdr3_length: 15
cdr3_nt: TGTGCCAACTCAAAAGCCGGACATAGCACAGATACGCAGTATTTT
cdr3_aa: CANSKAGHSTDTQYF

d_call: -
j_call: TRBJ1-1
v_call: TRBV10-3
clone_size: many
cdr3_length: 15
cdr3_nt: TGTGCCATCAGTGAACCGGACAGAAGAAACACTGAAGCTTTCTTT
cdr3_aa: CAISEPDRRNTEAFF

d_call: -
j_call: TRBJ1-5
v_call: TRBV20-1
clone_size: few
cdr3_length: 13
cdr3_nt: TGCAGTGCTAGTAGGGGCCCTAATCAGCCCCAGCATTTT
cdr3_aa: CSASRGPNQPQHF

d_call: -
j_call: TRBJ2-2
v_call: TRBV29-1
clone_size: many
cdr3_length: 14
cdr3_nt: TGCAGCGTCTACTTTGGGTCGAACACCGGGGAGCTGTTTTTT
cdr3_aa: CSVYFGSNTGELFF

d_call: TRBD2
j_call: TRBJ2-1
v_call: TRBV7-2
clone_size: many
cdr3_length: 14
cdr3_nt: TGTGCCAGCACCCCGGGACTAGTATACAATGAGCAGTTCTTC
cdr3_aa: CASTPGLVYNEQFF

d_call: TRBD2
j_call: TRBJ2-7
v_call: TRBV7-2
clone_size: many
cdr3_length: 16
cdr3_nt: TGTGCCAGCAGCCAGACCGTGGCTAGCGGGGACTACGAGCAGTACTTC
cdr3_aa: CASSQTVASGDYEQYF

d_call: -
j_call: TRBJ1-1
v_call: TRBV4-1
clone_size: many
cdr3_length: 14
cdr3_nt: TGCGCCAGCAGCCAAGAGGAAAGGGGATTGGAAGCTTTCTTT
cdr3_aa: CASSQEERGLEAFF

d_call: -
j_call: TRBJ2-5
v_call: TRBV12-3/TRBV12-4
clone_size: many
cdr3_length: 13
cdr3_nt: TGTGCCAGCAGTCAACGGGGCCAAGAGACCCAGTACTTC
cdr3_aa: CASSQRGQETQYF

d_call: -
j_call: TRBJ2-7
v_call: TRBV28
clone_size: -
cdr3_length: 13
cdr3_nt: TGTGCCACCCAAGAGACCCGGACCTACGAGCAGTACTTC
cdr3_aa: CATQETRTYEQYF

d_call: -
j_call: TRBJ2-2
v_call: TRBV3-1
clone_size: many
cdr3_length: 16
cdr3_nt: TGTGCCAGCAGCCCCCCAGGAGGAGCGAACACCGGGGAGCTGTTTTTT
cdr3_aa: CASSPPGGANTGELFF

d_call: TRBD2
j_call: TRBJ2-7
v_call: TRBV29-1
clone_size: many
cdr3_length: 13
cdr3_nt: TGCAGCGCTGCCGGGACTAGCACTTACGAGCAGTACTTC
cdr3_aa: CSAAGTSTYEQYF

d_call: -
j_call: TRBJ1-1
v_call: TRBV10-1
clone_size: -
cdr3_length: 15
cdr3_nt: TGCGCCAGCAGTGAGTCTCTCCACCCGGACACTGAAGCTTTCTTT
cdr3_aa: CASSESLHPDTEAFF

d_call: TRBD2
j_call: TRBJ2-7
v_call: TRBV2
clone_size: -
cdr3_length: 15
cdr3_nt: TGTGCCAGCGGGAGGAGCGGGAGGGCCGGCCTCGAGCAGTACTTC
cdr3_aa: CASGRSGRAGLEQYF

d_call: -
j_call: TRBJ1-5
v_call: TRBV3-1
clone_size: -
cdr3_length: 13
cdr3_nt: TGTGCCAGCAGCCCCTCGCCCCATCAGCCCCAGCATTTT
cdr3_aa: CASSPSPHQPQHF

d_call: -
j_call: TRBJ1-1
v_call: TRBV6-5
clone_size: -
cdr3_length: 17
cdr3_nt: TGTGCCAGCAGTTACTCGGTCTATACAGCCATGAACACTGAAGCTTTCTTT
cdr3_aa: CASSYSVYTAMNTEAFF

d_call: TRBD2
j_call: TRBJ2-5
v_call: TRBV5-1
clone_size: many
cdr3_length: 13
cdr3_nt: TGCGCCAGCACCGGGGACTATGAAGAGACCCAGTACTTC
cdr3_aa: CASTGDYEETQYF

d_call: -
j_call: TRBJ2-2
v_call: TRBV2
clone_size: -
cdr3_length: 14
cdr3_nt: TGTGCCAGCAAACAGATCGCGAACACCGGGGAGCTGTTTTTT
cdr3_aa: CASKQIANTGELFF

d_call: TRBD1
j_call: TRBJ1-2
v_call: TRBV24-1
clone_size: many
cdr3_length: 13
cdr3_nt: TGCGCAATAAGGGACAGTCTTAGATCGGGCTACACCTTC
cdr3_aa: CAIRDSLRSGYTF

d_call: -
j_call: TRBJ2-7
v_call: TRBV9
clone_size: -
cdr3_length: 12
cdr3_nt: TGTGCCAGTCAGCGGGCCTCCTACGAGCAGTACTTC
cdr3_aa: CASQRASYEQYF

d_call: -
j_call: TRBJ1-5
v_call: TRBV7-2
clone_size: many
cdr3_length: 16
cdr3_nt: TGTGCCAGCAGTCTACAAGGAAATAGAGGCAATCAGCCCCAGCATTTT
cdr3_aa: CASSLQGNRGNQPQHF

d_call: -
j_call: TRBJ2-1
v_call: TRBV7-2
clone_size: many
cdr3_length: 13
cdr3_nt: TGTGCCAGCAGCTTTGCTACAGGGTATGAGCAGTTCTTC
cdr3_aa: CASSFATGYEQFF

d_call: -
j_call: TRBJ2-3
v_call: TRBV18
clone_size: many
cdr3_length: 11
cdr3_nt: TGTGCCAGCTCAACCGATGGTACGCAGTATTTT
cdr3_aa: CASSTDGTQYF

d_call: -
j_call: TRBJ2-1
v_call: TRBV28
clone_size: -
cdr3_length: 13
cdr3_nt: TGTGCCAGCAGTCCTACCCCCCCCAATGAGCAGTTCTTC
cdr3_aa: CASSPTPPNEQFF

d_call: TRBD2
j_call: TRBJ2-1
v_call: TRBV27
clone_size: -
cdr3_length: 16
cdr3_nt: TGTGCCAGCAGTTTTCGGACTAGCGGGAGTTATGATGAGCAGTTCTTC
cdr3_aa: CASSFRTSGSYDEQFF

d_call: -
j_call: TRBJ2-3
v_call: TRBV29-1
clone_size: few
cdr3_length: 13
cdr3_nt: TGCAGCGTTGCTGTGGCGGCCACAGATACGCAGTATTTT
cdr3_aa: CSVAVAATDTQYF

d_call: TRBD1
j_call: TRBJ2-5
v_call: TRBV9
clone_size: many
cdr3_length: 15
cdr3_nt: TGTGCCAGCAGCGTCCGGGACAGGGGCCAAGAGACCCAGTACTTC
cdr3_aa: CASSVRDRGQETQYF

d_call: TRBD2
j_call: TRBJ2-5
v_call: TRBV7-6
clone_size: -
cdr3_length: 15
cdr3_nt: TGTGCCAGCAGCTTACCAGCGGGACCGGGGGAGACCCAGTACTTC
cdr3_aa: CASSLPAGPGETQYF

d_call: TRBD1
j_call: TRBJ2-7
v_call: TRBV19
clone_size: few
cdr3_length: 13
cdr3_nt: TGTGCCAGTAGCAAGGACAGGGGATACGAGCAGTACTTC
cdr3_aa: CASSKDRGYEQYF

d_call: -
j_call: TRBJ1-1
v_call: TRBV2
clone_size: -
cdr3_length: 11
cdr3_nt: TGTGCCAGCAGTGCGGACAGAGGAGCTTTCTTT
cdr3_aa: CASSADRGAFF

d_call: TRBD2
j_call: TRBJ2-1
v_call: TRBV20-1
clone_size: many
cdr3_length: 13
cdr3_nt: TGCAGTGCTAGCTCTAGCGGCTACAATGAGCAGTTCTTC
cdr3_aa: CSASSSGYNEQFF

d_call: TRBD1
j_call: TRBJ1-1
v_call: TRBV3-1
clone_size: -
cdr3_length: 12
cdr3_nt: TGTGCCAGCAGCCACGCACAGGGGGAAGCTTTCTTT
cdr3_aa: CASSHAQGEAFF

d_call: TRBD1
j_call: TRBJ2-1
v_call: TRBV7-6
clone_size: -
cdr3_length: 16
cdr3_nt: TGTGCCAGCAGCTCGGTACAGGGGATCCTAAGCAATGAGCAGTTCTTC
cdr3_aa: CASSSVQGILSNEQFF

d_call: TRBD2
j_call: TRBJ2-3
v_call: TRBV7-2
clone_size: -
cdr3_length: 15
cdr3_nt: TGTGCCAGCAGCTTAGGACTAGCGGCTGCAGATACGCAGTATTTT
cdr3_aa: CASSLGLAAADTQYF

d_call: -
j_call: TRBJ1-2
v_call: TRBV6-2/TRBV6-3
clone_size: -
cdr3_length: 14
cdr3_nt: TGTGCCAGCAGTTATGGTTTCAGCGTTTATGGCTACACCTTC
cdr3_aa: CASSYGFSVYGYTF

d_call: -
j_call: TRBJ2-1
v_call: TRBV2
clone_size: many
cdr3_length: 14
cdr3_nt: TGTGCCAGCAGTGAAGAGGTCGTACAGGCTGAGCAGTTCTTC
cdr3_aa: CASSEEVVQAEQFF

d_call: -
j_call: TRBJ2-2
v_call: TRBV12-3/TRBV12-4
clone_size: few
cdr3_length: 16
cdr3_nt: TGTGCCAGCAAATCACACCCCTTGGACCGCACCGGGGAGCTGTTTTTT
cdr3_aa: CASKSHPLDRTGELFF

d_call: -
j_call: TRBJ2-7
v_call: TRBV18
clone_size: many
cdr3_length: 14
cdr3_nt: TGTGCCAGCTCACCACCGGGACTTACCTACGAGCAGTACTTC
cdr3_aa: CASSPPGLTYEQYF

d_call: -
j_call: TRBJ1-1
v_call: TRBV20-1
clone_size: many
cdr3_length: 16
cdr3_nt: TGCAGTGCTAGGGAGGCTCCGGGCCTCAAGGGGACTGAAGCTTTCTTT
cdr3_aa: CSAREAPGLKGTEAFF

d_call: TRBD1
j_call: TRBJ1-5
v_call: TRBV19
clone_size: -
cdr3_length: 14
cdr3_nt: TGTGCCAGTAGTATGAAACAGGGGGATCAGCCCCAGCATTTT
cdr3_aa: CASSMKQGDQPQHF

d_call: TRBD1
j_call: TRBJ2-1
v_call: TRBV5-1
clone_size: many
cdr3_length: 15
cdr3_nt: TGCGCCAGCAGCTTGGCGGGACAGGGGACGGATGAGCAGTTCTTC
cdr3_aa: CASSLAGQGTDEQFF

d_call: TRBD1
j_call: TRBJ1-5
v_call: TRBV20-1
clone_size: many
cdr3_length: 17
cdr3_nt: TGCAGTGCTAGCCGTTATACAGGGGGCTATAGCAATCAGCCCCAGCATTTT
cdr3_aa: CSASRYTGGYSNQPQHF

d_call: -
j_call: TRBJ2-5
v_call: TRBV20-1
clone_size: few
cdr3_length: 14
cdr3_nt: TGCAGTGCTAGAAAGGGGCCAGGCAAAGAGACCCAGTACTTC
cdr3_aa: CSARKGPGKETQYF

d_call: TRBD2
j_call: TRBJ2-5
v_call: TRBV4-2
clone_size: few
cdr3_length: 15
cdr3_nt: TGTGCCAGCAGCCACGGACTAGCGGGGTCAGAGACCCAGTACTTC
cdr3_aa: CASSHGLAGSETQYF

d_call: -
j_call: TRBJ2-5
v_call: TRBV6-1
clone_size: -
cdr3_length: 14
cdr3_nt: TGTGCCAGCAGTGATCTCAGGTTCCAAGAGACCCAGTACTTC
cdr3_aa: CASSDLRFQETQYF

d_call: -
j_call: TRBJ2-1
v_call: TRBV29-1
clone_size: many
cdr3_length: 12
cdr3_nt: TGCAGCCCAGGGGCCCTATACAATGAGCAGTTCTTC
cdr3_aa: CSPGALYNEQFF

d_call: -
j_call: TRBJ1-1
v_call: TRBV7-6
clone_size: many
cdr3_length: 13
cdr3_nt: TGTGCCAGCAGCTCATACCCTGACACTGAAGCTTTCTTT
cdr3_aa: CASSSYPDTEAFF

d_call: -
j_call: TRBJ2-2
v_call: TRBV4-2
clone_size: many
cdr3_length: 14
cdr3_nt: TGTGCCAGCAGCCGGACTTCTAACACCGGGGAGCTGTTTTTT
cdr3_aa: CASSRTSNTGELFF

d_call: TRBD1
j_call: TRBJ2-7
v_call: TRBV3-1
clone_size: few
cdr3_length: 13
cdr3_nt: TGTGCCAGCAGACGACAGGGAGCCTACGAGCAGTACTTC
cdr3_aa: CASRRQGAYEQYF

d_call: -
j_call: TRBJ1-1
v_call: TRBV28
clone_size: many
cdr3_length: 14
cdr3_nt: TGTGCCAGCGGGGAGAGGGGCGCGAACACTGAAGCTTTCTTT
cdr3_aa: CASGERGANTEAFF